Listed below are T cell receptor beta chains from one sample, sequenced in a study of blood T cell repertoires in COVID-19. Assay used: immunoSEQ multiplex PCR; TCRdb lists only in-frame clones, some missing. The table records a few hundred thousand clones, about 87% of them present only once. The material sequenced was peripheral blood. The receptors were sampled from a woman aged 30 to 39 who had recovered from COVID-19. The CDR3 runs from the conserved cysteine through the conserved F or W. The D gene is left open where the match is weak. Part of the rows lack a size; the others show once, few, many or a class for expanded clones.

CDR3aa	CDR3nt	v_gene	j_gene	abundance	d_gene
CASSLLYGAYEQYF	TGTGCCAGCAGCTTGTTGTACGGTGCCTACGAGCAGTACTTC	TRBV5-5	TRBJ2-7	.	.
CASGPGNTF	TGTGCCAGTGGGCCCGGGAACACCTTC	TRBV19	TRBJ1-2	.	.
CSGAVMNTEAFF	TGCAGCGGGGCAGTCATGAACACTGAAGCTTTCTTT	TRBV29-1	TRBJ1-1	.	.
CSVEDQRRTAFYGYTF	TGCAGCGTTGAAGATCAAAGGCGGACAGCTTTCTATGGCTACACCTTC	TRBV29-1	TRBJ1-2	.	.
CASSSQGAGGYTF	TGTGCCAGCAGTTCACAGGGGGCAGGGGGCTACACCTTC	TRBV27	TRBJ1-2	.	TRBD1
CASSHTDRVGELFF	TGCGCCAGCAGCCATACGGACAGGGTCGGGGAGCTGTTTTTT	TRBV4-3	TRBJ2-2	.	TRBD1
CASSQFGEGSHEQYF	TGTGCCAGCAGCCAATTCGGAGAGGGCTCCCACGAGCAGTACTTC	TRBV3-1/TRBV3-2	TRBJ2-7	.	.
CASTLGGGPSYEQYF	TGTGCCAGCACCCTTGGGGGGGGGCCCTCCTACGAGCAGTACTTC	TRBV7-2	TRBJ2-7	.	.
CASSFSGSAPLHF	TGTGCCAGCAGCTTTTCCGGGTCGGCACCCCTCCACTTT	TRBV7-9	TRBJ1-6	.	.
CASNLGGGESKAFF	TGTGCCAGCAACCTAGGAGGGGGGGAGTCGAAAGCTTTCTTT	TRBV3-1/TRBV3-2	TRBJ1-1	.	.
CASSWWTGWNYEQYF	TGCGCCAGCAGCTGGTGGACAGGATGGAACTACGAGCAGTACTTC	TRBV5-1	TRBJ2-7	.	TRBD1
CASSQDGTEGTQYF	TGTGCCAGCAGCCAAGATGGGACAGAAGGGACCCAGTACTTC	TRBV4-2	TRBJ2-5	.	TRBD1
CASSLGAGKTETQYF	TGCGCCAGCAGCTTGGGGGCGGGCAAAACGGAGACCCAGTACTTC	TRBV5-1	TRBJ2-5	.	.
CASSELAGYNEQFF	TGTGCCAGCAGTGAACTAGCGGGTTACAATGAGCAGTTCTTC	TRBV6-1	TRBJ2-1	.	TRBD2
CASSLYGQNTEAFF	TGTGCCAGCAGCTTATACGGACAGAACACTGAAGCTTTCTTT	TRBV5-4	TRBJ1-1	.	.
CASSQTGTETEAFF	TGTGCCAGCAGCCAGACCGGGACAGAAACTGAAGCTTTCTTT	TRBV5-6	TRBJ1-1	.	TRBD1
CASSLGWTSMNQPQHF	TGTGCCAGCAGCTTAGGGTGGACAAGTATGAATCAGCCCCAGCATTTT	TRBV7-2	TRBJ1-5	.	.
CASSHDSYEQYF	TGTGCCAGCAGCCACGACAGCTACGAGCAGTACTTC	TRBV11-2	TRBJ2-7	.	.
CASSYYPKETQYF	TGTGCCAGCAGTTACTACCCTAAGGAGACCCAGTACTTC	TRBV6-2/TRBV6-3	TRBJ2-5	.	.
CASSRAGDRTYEQYF	TGTGCCAGCAGTCGGGCCGGGGACAGAACCTACGAGCAGTACTTC	TRBV6-6	TRBJ2-7	.	TRBD1
CASSVVSLAGDQEQFF	TGTGCCAGCAGCGTAGTTTCTCTAGCGGGGGACCAAGAGCAGTTCTTC	TRBV9	TRBJ2-1	.	TRBD2
CSAGTVEKLFF	TGCAGTGCCGGGACAGTTGAAAAACTGTTTTTT	TRBV20-1	TRBJ1-4	.	TRBD1
CASSPGTGGEEAFF	TGTGCCAGCAGCCCCGGGACAGGGGGCGAGGAAGCTTTCTTT	TRBV5-4	TRBJ1-1	.	TRBD1
CASLDRGKTTQYF	TGTGCCAGCTTGGACAGGGGGAAGACTACGCAGTATTTT	TRBV6-5	TRBJ2-3	.	TRBD1
CSVLGGTGSGYTF	TGCAGCGTTTTGGGGGGGACAGGCAGTGGCTACACCTTC	TRBV29-1	TRBJ1-2	.	TRBD1
CAWRRGGETQYF	TGTGCCTGGAGAAGGGGGGGAGAGACCCAGTACTTC	TRBV30	TRBJ2-5	.	.
CASTPYSARTGELFF	TGCGCCAGCACCCCATACTCCGCCCGCACCGGGGAGCTGTTTTTT	TRBV5-1	TRBJ2-2	.	.
CASSDHRALGGYTF	TGTGCCAGCAGTGACCACAGGGCCCTGGGTGGCTACACCTTC	TRBV6-1	TRBJ1-2	.	.
CASSLAGGTGTYEQYF	TGTGCCAGCAGTTTAGCGGGTGGGACAGGGACCTACGAGCAGTACTTC	TRBV27	TRBJ2-7	.	TRBD1
CASSPNKGGYNEQFF	TGTGCCAGCAGCCCCAATAAAGGCGGCTACAATGAGCAGTTCTTC	TRBV2	TRBJ2-1	few	.
CASSTIDYPGETQYF	TGCGCCAGCAGCACTATAGATTACCCCGGGGAGACCCAGTACTTC	TRBV4-3	TRBJ2-5	.	.
CASSEEGGRGTQYF	TGTGCCAGCAGCGAAGAGGGGGGAAGGGGTACGCAGTATTTT	TRBV3-1/TRBV3-2	TRBJ2-3	.	.
CASSELRGGSNEQFF	TGTGCCAGCAGTGAACTTCGGGGGGGCAGCAATGAGCAGTTCTTC	TRBV2	TRBJ2-1	.	TRBD2
CASSTGTGNSPLHF	TGTGCCAGCAGCACCGGGACTGGAAATTCACCCCTCCACTTT	TRBV7-3	TRBJ1-6	few	.
CASSQGGGGYTF	TGTGCCAGCAGCCAAGGAGGAGGCGGCTACACCTTC	TRBV4-2	TRBJ1-2	once	.
CASSPGTGGYKSQNIQYF	TGCGCCAGCAGCCCCGGGACAGGGGGCTATAAATCCCAAAACATTCAGTACTTC	TRBV5-1	TRBJ2-4	.	TRBD1
CASTPGLAGALETQYF	TGTGCCAGCACACCGGGACTAGCGGGGGCATTGGAGACCCAGTACTTC	TRBV5-8	TRBJ2-5	.	TRBD2
CASIAWDTAEGAFF	TGTGCCAGCATAGCGTGGGACACCGCGGAAGGAGCTTTCTTT	TRBV6-5	TRBJ1-1	.	.
CASSLGRTGVDTQYF	TGTGCCAGCAGCTTAGGCCGGACGGGGGTCGATACGCAGTATTTT	TRBV13	TRBJ2-3	.	.
CASSLGGTVNSPLHF	TGTGCCAGCAGCTTGGGGGGGACAGTGAATTCACCCCTCCACTTT	TRBV5-4	TRBJ1-6	.	TRBD1
CASSPGAGAQDEQYF	TGTGCCAGCAGTCCAGGGGCGGGGGCGCAGGACGAGCAGTACTTC	TRBV27	TRBJ2-7	many	.
CASSQGDREYGYTF	TGTGCCAGCAGCCAGGGAGACAGGGAATATGGCTACACCTTC	TRBV4-2	TRBJ1-2	.	TRBD1
CASSLAGSNQPQHF	TGTGCCAGCAGTTTAGCAGGGAGCAATCAGCCCCAGCATTTT	TRBV27	TRBJ1-5	.	.
CASRYRDRNYGYTF	TGTGCCAGCAGGTACAGGGACCGAAACTATGGCTACACCTTC	TRBV5-4	TRBJ1-2	.	.
CASRGGGEKLFF	TGTGCCAGCAGAGGAGGGGGCGAAAAACTGTTTTTT	TRBV27	TRBJ1-4	.	TRBD1
CASSRQNYGYTF	TGTGCCAGCTCTCGACAAAACTATGGCTACACCTTC	TRBV18	TRBJ1-2	.	.
CATSDATGGDDEKLFF	TGTGCCACCAGTGATGCGACAGGGGGTGATGATGAAAAACTGTTTTTT	TRBV24-1	TRBJ1-4	.	TRBD1
CASGGGGTDTQYF	TGTGCGAGCGGGGGGGGTGGCACAGATACGCAGTATTTT	TRBV28	TRBJ2-3	.	TRBD2